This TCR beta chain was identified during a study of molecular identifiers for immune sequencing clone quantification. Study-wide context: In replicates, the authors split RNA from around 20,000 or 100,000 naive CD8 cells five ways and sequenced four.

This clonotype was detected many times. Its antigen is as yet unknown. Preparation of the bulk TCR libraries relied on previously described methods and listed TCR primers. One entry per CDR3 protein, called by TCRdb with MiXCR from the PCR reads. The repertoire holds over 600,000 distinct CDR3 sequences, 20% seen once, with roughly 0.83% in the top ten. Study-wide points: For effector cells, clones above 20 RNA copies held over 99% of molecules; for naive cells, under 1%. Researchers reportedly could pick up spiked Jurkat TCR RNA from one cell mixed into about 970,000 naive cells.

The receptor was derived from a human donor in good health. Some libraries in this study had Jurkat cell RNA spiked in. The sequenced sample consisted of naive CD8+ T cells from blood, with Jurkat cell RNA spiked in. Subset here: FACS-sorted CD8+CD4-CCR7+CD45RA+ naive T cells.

The CDR3 region has the DNA TGTGCCAGCAGCTTGGGTTACAGCACAGATACGCAGTATTTT. Its protein is CASSLGYSTDTQYF. The chain joins TRBV5-6 to TRBJ2-3; no reliable D call. The V end was cut by 0 bases, the J end by 0 bases, with 5 bases between. Germline assignment: CDR1 SGHDT and CDR2 YYEEEE. CDR3 length: 14 amino acids.